This T cell receptor (beta chain) comes out of a study of T-cell reconstitution after alpha-beta-depleted transplantation in children. Whole-study results and caveats: Most T-cell counts and diversity one year after the transplant came from T cells that were newly produced. Several hundred expanded graft clones reportedly were the source of alpha-beta T cells about two months after transplant.

TCRbeta library construction was performed incorporating unique molecular identifiers. TCRdb passed the PCR reads through MiXCR, listing each CDR3 protein once. The data contain 150,000 to 250,000 distinct CDR3 sequences, 6.3% of them seen just once; the ten biggest clones take up about 4.4%. This clonotype was seen repeatedly, ten times or more. What it binds is unknown. Germline CDR1 LGHNA, CDR2 YNFKEQ. This CDR3 spans 14 amino acids. Trimming left V 1 base short and J 6 bases short, with 10 bases between. Sequenced material: PBMCs, taken before TCRalphabeta/CD19-depleted stem cell transplant. The chain uses TRBV4-2 and TRBJ2-1; unclear D gene. This sequence was found in a girl under two years old with combined immunodeficiency, due to receive a stem cell transplant. The chain's CDR3 is CASSQVGGANEQFF. DNA of the CDR3: TGTGCCAGCAGCCAAGTTGGCGGAGCCAATGAGCAGTTCTTC.